This TCR beta chain was recovered during a study of T cell responses to AZD1222 COVID-19 vaccine. Only in-frame clones appear in the TCRdb table, and some are missing; sequencing was by immunoSEQ multiplex PCR. Among some 150,000 clones, about nine tenths were seen once, and the ten largest hold 3.4%. The study, taken as a whole, reports: At study baseline, merely a handful of AZD1222 recipients were seropositive.

V was pared by 2 bases and J by 4 bases, with 18 bases between. The germline CDR1 and CDR2 sequences are SGHTA and FQGNSA. The CDR3 runs to 16 residues. To note about this clone: Its antigen remains unidentified.

The clonotype originates from an adult in good health. J is TRBJ2-7 and V is TRBV7-2; a weak D match, TRBD2 (5 bases). Sequencing was performed on peripheral blood, taken on day 0 of AZD1222 vaccination. The CDR3 spells CASSLFSFGVGYEQYF. In nucleotides, the CDR3 is TGTGCCAGCAGCTTATTTAGCTTCGGGGTGGGGTACGAGCAGTACTTC.